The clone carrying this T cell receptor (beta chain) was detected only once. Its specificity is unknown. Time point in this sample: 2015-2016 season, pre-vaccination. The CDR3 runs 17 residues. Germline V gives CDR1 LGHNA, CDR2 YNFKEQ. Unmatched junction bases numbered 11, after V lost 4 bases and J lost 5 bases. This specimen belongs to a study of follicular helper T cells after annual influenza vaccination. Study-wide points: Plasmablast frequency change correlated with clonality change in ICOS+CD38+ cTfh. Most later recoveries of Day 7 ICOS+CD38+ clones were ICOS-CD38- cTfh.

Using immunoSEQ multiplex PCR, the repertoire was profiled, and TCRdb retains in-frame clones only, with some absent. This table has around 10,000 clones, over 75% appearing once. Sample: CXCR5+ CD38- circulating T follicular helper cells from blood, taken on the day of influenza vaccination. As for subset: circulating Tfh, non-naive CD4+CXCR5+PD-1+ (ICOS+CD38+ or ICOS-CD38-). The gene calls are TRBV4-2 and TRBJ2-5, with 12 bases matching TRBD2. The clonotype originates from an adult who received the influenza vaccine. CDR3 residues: CASSPLSLAGGPETQYF. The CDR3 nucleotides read TGTGCCAGCAGCCCGCTGAGTCTAGCGGGGGGGCCTGAGACCCAGTACTTC.